Below, 22 T cell receptor beta chains from the same sample are listed, as sequenced in a study of metastatic and nonmetastatic thyroid tumors. With MiXCR, TCRdb called clones anew from the PCR reads. This table holds under 100,000 clones, around 9.1% found once. Before thyroid surgery, none of the patients had received any treatment. Specimen: blood. The source is a female donor with papillary thyroid cancer or a benign thyroid nodule (not recorded which). Some clones in this sample may be carry-over from other donors' samples.

This clone was recorded at least ten times. This chain links TRBV6-1 with TRBJ2-2; no firm D call. CDR1 MNHNS and CDR2 SASEGT come from the germline V gene. V gave up 0 bases and J gave up 4 bases, with 3 bases separating them. The CDR3 spans 13 residues. The CDR3 spells CASSEASTGELFF. In nucleotides, the CDR3 is TGTGCCAGCAGTGAAGCATCCACCGGGGAGCTGTTTTTT.

This clone was counted ten times or more. V is TRBV28 and J is TRBJ1-2; 7 nucleotides match TRBD1. This CDR3 has 14 residues. Trimming at V came to 6 bases and at J to 4 bases, leaving 8 bases not matched to a gene. Germline V gives CDR1 MDHEN, CDR2 SYDVKM. CDR3 coding DNA: TGTGCCAGCAGCCCCGGGACAGTGACCTATGGCTACACCTTC. Translation gives CASSPGTVTYGYTF.

This clone has at least ten counts. The chain recombines TRBV2 with TRBJ2-5, with a weak D call TRBD2 (6 bases). There are 10 residues in the CDR3. The ends were cut back, 7 bases at V and 13 bases at J, with 13 bases in the middle. Germline CDR1 reads SNHLY; CDR2 reads FYNNEI. CDR3 protein: CASKAGTWYF. In DNA form, the CDR3 reads TGTGCCAGCAAGGCCGGGACTTGGTACTTC.

There are many counts of this clone. The genes are TRBV9 and TRBJ1-6; D is uncertain. V lost 0 bases to trimming and J lost 0 bases, with 13 bases between them. Germline CDR1 reads SGDLS; CDR2 reads YYNGEE. The CDR3 consists of 18 residues. CDR3 residues: CASSVATAGSSYNSPLHF. For the CDR3, the DNA is TGTGCCAGCAGCGTAGCTACGGCAGGCAGCTCCTATAATTCACCCCTCCACTTT.

V is TRBV6-1 and J is TRBJ1-5, with TRBD1 as a possible D gene (6 bases). The length of the CDR3 is 13 residues. From germline, CDR1 is MNHNS and CDR2 SASEGT. V was trimmed by 7 bases and J by 2 bases, leaving 9 bases between them. CDR3 loop: CASTRQGNQPQHF. CDR3 bases: TGTGCCAGCACGAGACAGGGCAATCAGCCCCAGCATTTT.

This clone was recorded many times. This CDR3 is also generated by other DNA sequences in the sample. The V and J genes are TRBV9 and TRBJ1-1, with D uncertain. The germline V gene has CDR1 SGDLS and CDR2 YYNGEE. Trimming stripped 4 bases from V and 8 bases from J, with 12 bases between. This CDR3 spans 12 amino acids. CDR3 loop: CASSPGGLEAFF. DNA of the CDR3: TGTGCCAGCAGCCCCGGCGGGTTGGAAGCTTTCTTT.

This clone was counted ten times or more. The genes are TRBV7-9 and TRBJ1-6, with D perhaps TRBD1 (5 bases). CDR3 length: 14 amino acids. V lost 1 base, J lost 10 bases, and 11 bases lay in between. Germline V CDR1 and CDR2: SEHNR, FQNEAQ (reference sequence). As DNA, the CDR3 is TGTGCCAGCAGCTTAGACCAGGGAAGGTCACCCCTCCACTTT. Its protein product is CASSLDQGRSPLHF. The variable domain in full, completed from reference TRBV7-9 and TRBJ1-6, reads DTGVSQNPRHKITKRGQNVTFRCDPISEHNRLYWYRQTLGQGPEFLTYFQNEAQLEKSRLLSDRFSAERPKGSFSTLEIQRTEQGDSAMYLCASSLDQGRSPLHFGNGTRLTVT.

This clone was seen ten or more times. The genes are TRBV4-1 and TRBJ1-3; D may be TRBD1 (6 bases). Trimming stripped 1 base from V and 4 bases from J, with 8 bases between. The V gene's germline CDR1 is MGHRA and CDR2 YSYEKL. The CDR3 sequence is 14 residues long. This CDR3 reads CASSQAGVGNTIYF. The CDR3 DNA follows: TGCGCCAGCAGCCAAGCAGGGGTAGGAAACACCATATATTTT.

This clone occurred many times. This chain links TRBV6-1 with TRBJ2-3; TRBD1 might be the D (5 bases). Germline V gives CDR1 MNHNS, CDR2 SASEGT. The CDR3 runs 15 residues. Trimming cost V 3 bases and J 0 bases, with 10 bases left between them. The CDR3 DNA reads as TGTGCCAGCAGTGATCCCGACAGAAGCACAGATACGCAGTATTTT. Protein sequence: CASSDPDRSTDTQYF.

At least ten counts were recorded for this clone. The gene calls are TRBV6-1 and TRBJ2-5; tentatively, D is TRBD1 or TRBD2 (7 bases each). The CDR3 spans 14 residues. The V gene's germline CDR1 is MNHNS and CDR2 SASEGT. V was pared by 6 bases and J by 4 bases, with 15 bases between. The CDR3 DNA follows: TGTGCCAGCAGCGCCGCCAGGGGGGGAGAGACCCAGTACTTC. Translating gives CASSAARGGETQYF.

This clone was seen a handful of times. This rearrangement joins TRBV6-1 to TRBJ2-7; TRBD2 is a possible D gene (7 bases). In germline, CDR1 is MNHNS, CDR2 SASEGT. CDR3 length: 14 amino acids. Trimming took 3 bases from V and 5 from J, leaving 14 bases between them. DNA of the CDR3: TGTGCCAGCAGTGAGGGAGGGGGTGTCAACGAGCAGTACGTC. As protein: CASSEGGGVNEQYV.

This clone was seen repeatedly, ten times or more. The chain couples TRBV11-3 to TRBJ2-3, with D uncertain. The germline V gene has CDR1 SGHNT and CDR2 YENEEA. The V gene lost 3 bases and the J gene lost 4 bases, with 5 bases spanning the gap. The CDR3 is 12 amino acids. CDR3 nucleotides: TGTGCCAGCAGCTTCGGGTCAGATACGCAGTATTTT. It codes for CASSFGSDTQYF.

About this clone: A much larger clone is a single base away; this may be a read error. The sample contains more than one DNA sequence encoding this CDR3. J is TRBJ2-3 and V is TRBV5-1; 7 nucleotides agree with TRBD2. The junction had 14 bases not matched to a gene; V was cut back by 4 bases and J by 3 bases. CDR1 is SGHRS and CDR2 is YFSETQ in the germline V gene. This CDR3 region has 17 residues. The CDR3 loop is CASSLQPSGGWTDTQYF. Here the CDR3 DNA reads TGCGCCAGCAGCCTACAGCCTAGCGGTGGATGGACAGATACGCAGTATTTT.

This clone was recorded many times. The V call is TRBV19, the J call TRBJ1-1; D is perhaps TRBD1 (5 bases). The CDR3 has 12 residues. The V gene lost 9 bases and the J gene lost 7 bases, with 15 bases spanning the gap. CDR1 is LNHDA, CDR2 SQIVND, per germline (reference sequence). Here the CDR3 reads CASRAGVGEAFF. Here the CDR3 DNA reads TGTGCCAGCAGGGCGGGGGTAGGTGAAGCTTTCTTT.

This chain uses TRBV11-2 with TRBJ1-3; tentatively, D is TRBD1 (6 bases). The germline gives CDR1 SGHAT, CDR2 FQNNGV. There are 15 residues in the CDR3. Trimming cost V 5 bases and J 7 bases, with 18 bases left between them. CDR3 DNA sequence: TGTGCCAGCAGCAGCCGACAGGCCTCTGTGAACACCATATATTTT. As protein: CASSSRQASVNTIYF.

Ten or more counts support this clone. The J gene is TRBJ2-2, the V gene TRBV20-1, with no clear D. Trimming cost V 0 bases and J 5 bases, with 16 bases left between them. CDR1 DFQATT and CDR2 SNEGSKA come from the germline V gene (reference sequence). The CDR3 spans 16 residues. The CDR3 DNA follows: TGCAGTGCTAGAGACCTCAAAGGCGGTTGGACCGGGGAGCTGTTTTTT. It specifies CSARDLKGGWTGELFF.

This clone was detected ten times or more. The rearrangement joins TRBV12-3 or TRBV12-4 to TRBJ1-5; 10 bases are a match to TRBD1. This CDR3 is built from 16 residues. With 6 bases clipped from V and 4 bases from J, the junction kept 9 bases outside the gene matches. The CDR3 reads CASSRTTGGSNQPQHF. The CDR3 DNA reads TGTGCCAGCAGCCGAACGACAGGGGGCTCGAATCAGCCCCAGCATTTT.

Many counts were recorded for this clone. The chain carries TRBV7-6 and TRBJ1-1, with no clear D. V dropped 1 base and J dropped 3 bases, with 6 bases sitting between them. This CDR3 spans 13 amino acids. Germline CDR1 reads SGHVS; CDR2 reads FNYEAQ. CDR3: CASSLEFDTEAFF. The CDR3 coding sequence is TGTGCCAGCAGCTTAGAATTCGACACTGAAGCTTTCTTT.

This clone came up many times. This chain connects TRBV3-1 to TRBJ2-7; a weak D match, TRBD2 (6 bases). The V end was cut by 1 base, the J end by 1 base, with 11 bases between. The V gene's germline CDR1 is LGHDT and CDR2 YNNKEL (reference sequence). This CDR3 is 15 amino acids long. This chain's CDR3 is CASSQGLGGSYEQYF. CDR3 DNA: TGTGCCAGCAGCCAAGGTCTGGGGGGATCCTACGAGCAGTACTTC.

There are many counts of this clone. The rearrangement links TRBV28 to TRBJ1-5; TRBD1 might be the D (5 bases). Trimming removed 6 bases at V and 1 base at J, with 10 bases between. CDR1 is MDHEN and CDR2 is SYDVKM in the germline V gene. The CDR3 length is 14 residues. The CDR3 coding sequence is TGTGCCAGCAGAAGGACATTAAGCAATCAGCCCCAGCATTTT. Translated: CASRRTLSNQPQHF.

This clone has ten or more counts. This chain links TRBV5-1 with TRBJ2-7; D is unresolved. CDR3 length: 11 residues. Germline CDR1 and CDR2: SGHRS and YFSETQ. Trimming stripped 7 bases from V and 0 bases from J, with 5 bases between. In DNA, the CDR3 is TGCGCCAGCCGGTCCTCCTACGAGCAGTACTTC. Its protein is CASRSSYEQYF.

This clone has just a few counts. A much larger clone differs by one base, so this may be a read error. The gene calls are TRBV29-1 and TRBJ1-6; D unresolved. CDR1 is SQVTM and CDR2 is ANQGSEA in the germline V gene. The CDR3 consists of 13 residues. The CDR3 loop is CSVVLGADSPHHF. CDR3 in DNA: TGCAGCGTTGTCCTGGGCGCCGATTCACCCCACCACTTT. The full variable domain, its missing parts supplied by reference TRBV29-1 and TRBJ1-6, is SAVISQKPSRDICQRGTSLTIQCQVDSQVTMMFWYRQQPGQSLTLIATANQGSEATYESGFVIDKFPISRPNLTFSTLTVSNMSPEDSSIYLCSVVLGADSPHHFGNGTRLTVT.